Below, one TCR beta chain is given with its context. This clonotype has a count of ten or more. The antigen this receptor binds is unknown. There are no base qualities to consult, and no much larger clone falls within one base. Receptor amplification or capture employed multiplex PCR. TCRdb shows the sequencer as Illumina HiSeq 4000. TCR beta libraries were built with iRepertoire HTBI primers and Arm-PCR amplification of CDR3 regions. Before sequencing, the PCR products underwent gel purification. From the authors' description of their analysis: Across samples, around 62 TRBV and 13 to 15 TRBJ segments were identified and used for gene usage analysis of CDR3 amino acid clonotypes. Filtered high-quality paired reads were merged into contigs using COPE and FqMerger. BLAST was used to align contigs to IMGT TRBV, TRBD and TRBJ reference genes, and CDR3 was defined according to IMGT. Clonotypes above 0.1% frequency were classified as highly expanded clones. Shannon entropy served as the measure of repertoire diversity, while the Gini coefficient captured V-J evenness. Public clonotypes were defined as clonotypes shared by more than one individual. Using fastp at Q25 and MiXCR, TCRdb reprocessed the public reads and kept productive beta chains. Each record represents a unique CDR3 protein, reported with the most common genes and DNA among its rows. The V and J calls were not made by the authors but by TCRdb's processing. This sample holds approximately 270,000 distinct CDR3 sequences; 18% were observed only once. The ten most abundant clones make up 14% of the sample.

Explained via the paper, the time point label denotes: newly diagnosed GD, antithyroid drugs for less than 3 months. For both TCR sequencing and RNA sequencing, RNA was extracted from PBMCs in TRIzol. The diagnosis of Graves' disease was made according to American Thyroid Association guidelines. Recruitment of patients was carried out at an endocrinology department in Xi'an, China. Each patient gave 9 to 10 milliliters of peripheral blood, collected in an EDTA anticoagulant tube. Ficoll Paque Plus density gradient separation was used to isolate PBMCs, and no further T cell sorting was performed. An Agilent 2100 Bioanalyzer and agarose gel were used to assess RNA quality, and a NanoDrop 2000 was used to measure RNA concentration. This entry comes from a study of regulatory T cells in long-lasting Graves disease (dated by TCRdb to the early 2020s). Describing the broader study: Newly diagnosed Graves' disease patients had taken antithyroid drugs for less than 3 months. This study used TCR sequencing and RNA sequencing of peripheral blood to compare persistent Graves' disease patients against newly diagnosed Graves' disease patients. The study was conducted in China and was registered as a clinical trial. A total of approximately 35 samples underwent TCR sequencing: about 13 from persistent and some 20 from newly diagnosed Graves' disease patients. Broader findings and caveats from the paper: TRBV28, TRBJ1-2 and TRBJ2-5 were preferentially used in persistent disease, while TRBV20-1 and TRBJ2-1 were favored in newly diagnosed disease. The authors acknowledged the small sample size as a limitation that may reduce accuracy. Persistent patients shared more public clonotypes among themselves (around 2,800) than newly diagnosed patients did (approximately 870). Lower TCR Shannon entropy and fewer highly expanded clones were observed in persistent Graves' disease patients than in newly diagnosed patients, which suggested clonal expansion. Only peripheral blood was studied, because thyroid tissue, the primary lesion, was inaccessible. Sequencing and analysis were limited to the TCR beta chain.

Measured from the cysteine to the phenylalanine, the CDR3 is 12 residues long. Here the CDR3 DNA is all that survives: 36 bases in frame from base 1. The junction shows trimming of 2 bases on V and 8 bases on J, plus 9 bases between the germline ends. The germline V gene provides CDR1 MNHEY and CDR2 SVGAGI. These data are also associated with another study on T cells in Graves' hyperthyroidism and ophthalmopathy. The second paper further reports: Stable Graves' hyperthyroidism was defined as the absence of progression to ophthalmopathy over 18 months of follow-up. The hyperthyroidism patients were between 18 and 65 years old and newly diagnosed, with a disease duration of less than 2 months. Patients with uncontrolled infections, other autoimmune diseases, pregnancy or lactation were excluded. Diagnoses were based on clinical symptoms, serum thyroxine and TRAb, thyroid ultrasound and orbital computed tomography. A first-round RT-PCR of the TCR CDR3 used the HTBI primer set with the Qiagen OneStep RT-PCR kit. Most expanded thyroid clonotypes (frequency above 0.001) were also detected in blood, suggesting blood repertoires may reflect thyroid immune responses. A 13 V-J signature model separated ophthalmopathy from stable hyperthyroidism, with around 91% sensitivity and around 84% specificity in cross-validation and 80%/75% in testing. In validation, the model predicted progression to ophthalmopathy a median of about 6.8 months before onset, with roughly 70% sensitivity and roughly 79% specificity. A discovery cohort of about a hundred patients, approximately 45 with Graves' ophthalmopathy and about 58 with stable Graves' hyperthyroidism, was used to find distinguishing TCR V-J signatures. Whether ophthalmopathy could be predicted prospectively was tested in an independent validation cohort made up of under 20 hyperthyroidism patients plus 17 patients who later progressed to ophthalmopathy. For training and testing, the roughly 93 patients in the discovery cohort were randomly divided in a 7:3 ratio. In addition, the study compared T-cell repertoires in thyroid tissue and in blood from a handful of Graves' hyperthyroidism patients. After blood sampling, hyperthyroidism patients were treated with methimazole at a starting dose of 30 mg daily, and ophthalmopathy patients were treated with high-dose intravenous methylprednisolone. Libraries were constructed in a second round of multiplex PCR, after which size selection and purification were carried out. The libraries were sequenced on an Illumina HiSeq2000 using paired-end 100 bp reads. SOAPnuke was used to process the raw data, with reads discarded if the reads contained adapters or uncalled bases, had a mean Phred below 15, or lacked an exact constant-primer or identifier match. COPE v1.2.5 was used to merge high-quality paired reads, and clonotypes were defined as unique nucleotide sequences. Clonotypes were aligned to IMGT TRBV, TRBD and TRBJ reference segments using MiTCR v1.1. The analysis was restricted to V-J combinations with a frequency above 0.0001, which together covered just over 99% of the repertoires. A TCS score was defined as the ratio of F50 (clonal expansion) to E x V (chaos), with BLOSUM62-based TCRdist applied between CDR3 peptides within each V-J. Welch's t-statistics and random forest reduced 500 to 550 V-J features to 13, which were used in a naive Bayes classifier (R e1071). No statistical method was used to set the sample size in advance, and investigators knew the group allocation. The paper describes TCR Vbeta CDR3 sequencing of around 140 peripheral blood samples, made up of some 40 ophthalmopathy patients, around 78 hyperthyroidism patients and about 17 progressor patients.

The rearranged chain carries TRBV6-5 and TRBJ1-1; the D gene cannot be resolved reliably. The clonotype comes from a woman aged 25 to 39 with Graves disease. Donor details come from another sample of the same person, matched by shared clones. This specimen consisted of peripheral blood mononuclear cells (PBMCs), obtained at new diagnosis, from a patient treated with antithyroid drugs. The CDR3 protein is CASSYGRREAFF. The nucleotides are TGTGCCAGCAGTTACGGACGCCGGGAAGCTTTCTTT.